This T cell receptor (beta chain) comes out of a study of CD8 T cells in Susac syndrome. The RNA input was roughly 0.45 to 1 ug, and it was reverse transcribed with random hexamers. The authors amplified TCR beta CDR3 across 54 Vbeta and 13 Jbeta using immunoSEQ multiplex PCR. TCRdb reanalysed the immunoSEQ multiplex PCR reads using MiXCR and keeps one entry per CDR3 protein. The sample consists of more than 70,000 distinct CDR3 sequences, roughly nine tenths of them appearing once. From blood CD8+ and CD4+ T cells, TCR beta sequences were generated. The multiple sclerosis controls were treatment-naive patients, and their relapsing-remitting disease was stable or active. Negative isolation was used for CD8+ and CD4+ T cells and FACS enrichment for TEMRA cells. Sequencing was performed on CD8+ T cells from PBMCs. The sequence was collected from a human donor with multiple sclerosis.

The CDR3 is CASSLPPYEQYF. The CDR3 coding sequence is TGTGCCAGCAGTCTTCCTCCCTACGAGCAGTACTTC. The chain employs TRBV28 and TRBJ2-7, with D uncertain. Germline-derived CDR1 and CDR2 are MDHEN and SYDVKM. The germline V and J ends were trimmed by 5 bases and 2 bases, with 7 bases remaining between them. CDR3 size: 12 residues.